This TCR beta chain emerged from a study of blood T cell repertoires in COVID-19. Overall study context: Sources were T cells, B-cell-depleted T cells, or PBMCs; the material itself was cDNA or gDNA.

Authors' data handling: The assay estimated nucleated cells by amplifying reference gene primers. Some clones are missing from TCRdb's copy, which holds only in-frame ones; the method was immunoSEQ multiplex PCR. D and trimming were read from the DNA, whereas the V and J calls and clone size are those reported in that table. Among more than 200,000 clones listed, around 90% were seen once. This clone was observed a few times. Germline assignment: CDR1 SGDLS and CDR2 YYNGEE. This CDR3 contains 16 residues. V was pared by 2 bases and J by 2 bases, with 2 bases of the junction left unmatched. The sample comprised peripheral blood. The clonotype originates from a human donor in a cohort sampled during active COVID-19. J is TRBJ2-6 and V is TRBV9; 9 positions match TRBD1. As DNA, the CDR3 is TGTGCCAGCAGCGTTGGGACAGGGACTGGGGCCAACGTCCTGACTTTC. Its translation: CASSVGTGTGANVLTF.